The rows below give T cell receptor beta chains drawn from one sample of a study of blood T cell repertoires in COVID-19. This table comes from immunoSEQ multiplex PCR, and its TCRdb copy is limited to in-frame clones, with some not included. The table includes around 86,000 clones, more than 75% detected once. Sequenced: peripheral blood. The receptors come from a human donor in a cohort sampled during active COVID-19. The CDR3 runs from the conserved cysteine through the conserved F or W. D genes are given only for firm matches. Only some rows state a clone size, as once, few, many or a class for expanded clones.

J	D	V	size	CDR3	DNA
TRBJ1-2	.	TRBV2	.	CASSGAGAGSYTF	TGTGCCAGCAGTGGAGCGGGGGCGGGCTCATACACCTTC
TRBJ1-6	TRBD1	TRBV5-1	.	CASSPEPQGNNSPLHF	TGCGCCAGCAGCCCCGAACCACAGGGGAACAATTCACCCCTCCACTTT
TRBJ2-5	.	TRBV19	.	CASSIAGAETQYF	TGTGCCAGTAGTATCGCGGGGGCGGAGACCCAGTACTTC
TRBJ1-2	.	TRBV12-3/TRBV12-4	.	CASSLGQDGYTF	TGTGCCAGCAGTTTGGGGCAGGATGGCTACACCTTC
TRBJ1-5	.	TRBV5-5	.	CASSLYSNQPQHF	TGTGCCAGCAGCCTTTATAGCAATCAGCCCCAGCATTTT
TRBJ2-7	.	TRBV5-5	once	CASSLRPFEGDYEQYF	TGTGCCAGCAGCTTAAGGCCGTTTGAGGGGGACTACGAGCAGTACTTC
TRBJ2-1	.	TRBV4-1	once	CASSQAASQNNEQFF	TGCGCCAGCAGCCAAGCGGCTAGCCAAAACAATGAGCAGTTCTTC
TRBJ1-3	.	TRBV7-3	few	CASQKPGEGNTIYF	TGTGCCAGCCAAAAACCAGGGGAAGGAAACACCATATATTTT
TRBJ2-4	.	TRBV6-6	.	CASSYPLGVAKNIQYF	TGTGCCAGCAGTTACCCTCTTGGAGTAGCCAAAAACATTCAGTACTTC
TRBJ1-2	TRBD1	TRBV6-5	.	CASSPDRVDGYTF	TGTGCCAGCAGTCCAGACAGGGTAGATGGCTACACCTTC
TRBJ2-1	.	TRBV5-1	.	CASSLILGPAGEQFF	TGCGCCAGCAGCTTGATTCTGGGGCCGGCGGGAGAGCAGTTCTTC
TRBJ2-3	.	TRBV5-6	.	CASSFGLDRDTQYF	TGTGCCAGCAGCTTCGGCCTAGACAGGGATACGCAGTATTTT
TRBJ2-5	TRBD1	TRBV7-8	.	CASRPDRFGQETQYF	TGTGCCAGCAGACCGGACAGGTTTGGTCAAGAGACCCAGTACTTC
TRBJ2-3	.	TRBV7-9	.	CASSFGQVTDTQYF	TGTGCCAGCAGCTTTGGCCAGGTCACAGATACGCAGTATTTT
TRBJ2-3	TRBD1	TRBV5-8	.	CASSPRQGATDTQYF	TGTGCCAGCAGCCCGCGACAGGGGGCTACAGATACGCAGTATTTT
TRBJ2-3	.	TRBV30	.	CAWSVGVTNTQYF	TGTGCCTGGAGTGTAGGGGTCACGAATACGCAGTATTTT
TRBJ1-6	.	TRBV6-5	.	CASTLSSYNSPLHF	TGTGCCAGCACCCTAAGCTCCTATAATTCACCCCTCCACTTT
TRBJ1-5	.	TRBV2	.	CASREGLSNQPQHF	TGTGCCAGCAGGGAGGGGTTAAGCAATCAGCCCCAGCATTTT
TRBJ2-7	.	TRBV1	.	CTSSQDLGQGIPYEQYF	TGCACCAGCAGCCAAGACCTCGGACAGGGGATACCCTACGAGCAGTACTTC
TRBJ2-7	.	TRBV5-1	.	CASSLNRYEQYF	TGCGCCAGCAGCTTGAACAGGTACGAGCAGTACTTC
TRBJ2-7	.	TRBV5-4	once	CASSPDWATYEQYF	TGTGCCAGCAGCCCGGACTGGGCCACCTACGAGCAGTACTTC
TRBJ2-5	.	TRBV9	.	CASSQAPDSQETQYF	TGTGCCAGCAGCCAGGCCCCGGACAGCCAAGAGACCCAGTACTTC
TRBJ2-7	.	TRBV13	.	CASSLGPGLTYYEQYF	TGTGCCAGCAGCTTAGGCCCGGGGTTGACTTACTACGAGCAGTACTTC
TRBJ2-2	TRBD2	TRBV11-1	.	CASSLVASGGTGELFF	TGTGCCAGCAGCTTAGTGGCTAGCGGGGGCACCGGGGAGCTGTTTTTT
TRBJ2-7	TRBD2	TRBV3-1/TRBV3-2	.	CASSHRGGHEQYF	TGTGCCAGCAGCCACCGGGGGGGGCACGAGCAGTACTTC
TRBJ2-6	.	TRBV5-1	.	CASRDSSGANVLTF	TGCGCCAGCCGCGACAGCTCTGGGGCCAACGTCCTGACTTTC
TRBJ1-2	.	TRBV28	.	CASSEDIAYTF	TGTGCCAGCAGCGAGGACATTGCCTACACCTTC
TRBJ1-1	TRBD1	TRBV5-4	.	CASSPTGTNTEAFF	TGTGCCAGCAGCCCGACAGGGACGAACACTGAAGCTTTCTTT
TRBJ2-7	.	TRBV18	.	CASSPQGGSYEQYF	TGTGCCAGCTCACCCCAGGGGGGATCCTACGAGCAGTACTTC
TRBJ2-7	TRBD2	TRBV18	.	CASSTAGGSYEQYF	TGTGCCAGCTCAACAGCGGGGGGCTCCTACGAGCAGTACTTC
TRBJ2-6	.	TRBV3-1/TRBV3-2	.	CASTHTSGANVLTF	TGTGCCAGCACCCACACTTCTGGGGCCAACGTCCTGACTTTC
TRBJ2-7	TRBD1	TRBV5-1	.	CASSLGESGTGAVSYEQYF	TGCGCCAGCAGCCTCGGAGAATCCGGGACAGGGGCCGTCTCCTACGAGCAGTACTTC
TRBJ2-6	.	TRBV28	.	CASSHLGLSQWANVLTF	TGTGCCAGCAGTCACCTGGGACTTTCCCAATGGGCCAACGTCCTGACTTTC
TRBJ1-5	TRBD1	TRBV6-5	.	CATEGASNQPQHF	TGTGCCACTGAGGGGGCGAGCAATCAGCCCCAGCATTTT
TRBJ2-6	.	TRBV9	.	CASSVGGPSTGANVLTF	TGTGCCAGCAGCGTAGGAGGTCCGTCCACTGGGGCCAACGTCCTGACTTTC
TRBJ1-5	.	TRBV6-1	.	CASSDRNSNQPQHF	TGTGCCAGCAGTGACAGGAATAGCAATCAGCCCCAGCATTTT
TRBJ2-1	.	TRBV2	.	CASSDFSLGANEQFF	TGTGCCAGCAGTGACTTTAGCTTGGGGGCCAATGAGCAGTTCTTC